Listed here is a single T cell receptor beta chain. The target antigen is unknown. Here immunoSEQ multiplex PCR was the method, and the copy in TCRdb shows in-frame clones only, minus some. Of 100,000 to 150,000 clones listed, about nine tenths are singletons. This CDR3 region has 12 residues. V lost 7 bases, J lost 5 bases, and 11 bases lay in between. The germline CDR1 and CDR2 sequences are MNHEY and SVGAGI. The entry originates in a study of T cell responses to AZD1222 COVID-19 vaccine. Overall study results and limits: Donors in the cohort were predominantly white British and more often female, and clonal diversity was possibly underestimated. Scientists sampled the repertoires only once the peak T cell response had passed.

The receptor was isolated from an adult in good health. The chain combines TRBV6-5 with TRBJ2-5, with D perhaps TRBD2 (6 bases). The sequencing used peripheral blood, collected on day 0 of AZD1222 vaccination. CDR3 loop: CASTRGRETQYF. The CDR3, as DNA: TGTGCCAGCACCAGAGGGAGGGAGACCCAGTACTTC.